The sequence of this TCR beta chain was determined in a study of metastatic and nonmetastatic thyroid tumors. Study context: For malignant and benign thyroid patients, tumor or nodule tissue and blood were the sources whose repertoires were compared.

The V gene's germline CDR1 is MNHEY and CDR2 SVGEGT. Trimming took 7 bases from V and 5 from J; bases not matched to a gene: 16. This CDR3 spans 18 amino acids. In the authors' workflow: What underpinned the distant-metastasis classifier for papillary thyroid cancer was the set of CDR3 differences across clinicopathological groups. TCRdb re-called the PCR reads via MiXCR. These V and J calls are TCRdb output, not the study's own analysis. The table records about 43,000 clones, about an eighth of them present only once. Thyroid surgery had not been preceded by any treatment in any patient. The sequenced sample consisted of blood. This chain uses TRBV6-2 or TRBV6-3 with TRBJ2-7; 14 positions match TRBD2. The clonotype originates from a female donor with papillary thyroid cancer or a benign thyroid nodule (not recorded which). Some clones in this sample may be carry-over from other donors' samples. Written as DNA, the CDR3 is TGTGCCAGCATCCCCGGGCGGACTAGCGGGAGGAGGTCCCACGAGCAGTACTTC. It yields the protein CASIPGRTSGRRSHEQYF.